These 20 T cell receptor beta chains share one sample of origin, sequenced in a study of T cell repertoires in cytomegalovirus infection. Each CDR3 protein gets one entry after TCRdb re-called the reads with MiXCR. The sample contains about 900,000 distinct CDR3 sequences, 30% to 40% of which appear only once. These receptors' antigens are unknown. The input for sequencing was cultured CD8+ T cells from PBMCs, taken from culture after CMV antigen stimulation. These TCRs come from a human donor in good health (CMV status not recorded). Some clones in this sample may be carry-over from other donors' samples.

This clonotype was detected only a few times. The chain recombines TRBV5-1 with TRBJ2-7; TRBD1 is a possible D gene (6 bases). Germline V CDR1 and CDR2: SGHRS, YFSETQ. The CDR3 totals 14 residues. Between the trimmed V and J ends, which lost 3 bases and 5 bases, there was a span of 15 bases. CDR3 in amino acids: CASSWTLGADEQYF. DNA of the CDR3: TGCGCCAGCAGCTGGACACTGGGGGCGGACGAGCAGTACTTC.

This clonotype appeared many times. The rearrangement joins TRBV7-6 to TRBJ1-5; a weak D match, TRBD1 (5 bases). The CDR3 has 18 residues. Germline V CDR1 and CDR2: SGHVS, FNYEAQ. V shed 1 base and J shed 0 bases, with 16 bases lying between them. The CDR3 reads CASSLGKATVYSNQPQHF. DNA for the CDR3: TGTGCCAGCAGCTTAGGCAAGGCGACAGTTTATAGCAATCAGCCCCAGCATTTT.

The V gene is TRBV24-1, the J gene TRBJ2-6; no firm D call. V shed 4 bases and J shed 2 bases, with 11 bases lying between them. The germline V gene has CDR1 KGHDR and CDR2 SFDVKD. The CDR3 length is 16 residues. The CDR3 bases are TGTGCCACCAGTGACCACCGGTCCGCTGGGGCCAACGTCCTGACTTTC. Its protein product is CATSDHRSAGANVLTF.

The CDR3 bases are TGTGCCAGCAGTTACTCGGTCGGGGGACTCGATATTAGAGGCTATGGCTACACCTTC. Residues: CASSYSVGGLDIRGYGYTF. This chain uses TRBV6-5 with TRBJ1-2; TRBD1 might be the D (5 bases). Germline V gene data show CDR1 as MNHEY and CDR2 as SVGAGI. The CDR3 has 19 amino acids. The germline V and J ends were trimmed by 0 bases and 4 bases, with 24 bases remaining between them.

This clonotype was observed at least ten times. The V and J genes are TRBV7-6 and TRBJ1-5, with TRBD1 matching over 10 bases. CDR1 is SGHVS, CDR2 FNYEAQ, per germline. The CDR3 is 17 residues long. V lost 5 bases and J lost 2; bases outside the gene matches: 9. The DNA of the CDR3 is TGTGCCAGCAGCCGGGACAGGGGACGGAAAGGCAATCAGCCCCAGCATTTT. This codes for CASSRDRGRKGNQPQHF.

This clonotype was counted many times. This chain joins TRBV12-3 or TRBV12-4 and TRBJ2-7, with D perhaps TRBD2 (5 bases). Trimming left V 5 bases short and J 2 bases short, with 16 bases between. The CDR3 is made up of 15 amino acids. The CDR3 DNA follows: TGTGCCAGCAGTGAGGGAAAAGGTAGACCCTACGAGCAGTACTTC. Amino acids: CASSEGKGRPYEQYF.

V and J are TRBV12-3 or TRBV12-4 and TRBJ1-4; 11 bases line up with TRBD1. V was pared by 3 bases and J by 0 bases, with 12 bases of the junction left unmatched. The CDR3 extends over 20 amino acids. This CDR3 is CASSFLTGTGGFATNEKLFF. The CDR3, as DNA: TGTGCCAGCAGTTTCCTAACCGGGACAGGGGGTTTTGCAACTAATGAAAAACTGTTTTTT.

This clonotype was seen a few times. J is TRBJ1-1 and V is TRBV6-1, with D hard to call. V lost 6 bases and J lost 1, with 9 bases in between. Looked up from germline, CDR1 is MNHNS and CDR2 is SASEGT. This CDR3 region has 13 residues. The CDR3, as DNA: TGTGCCAGCAGGCCCCCTTGGAACACTGAAGCTTTCTTT. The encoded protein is CASRPPWNTEAFF.

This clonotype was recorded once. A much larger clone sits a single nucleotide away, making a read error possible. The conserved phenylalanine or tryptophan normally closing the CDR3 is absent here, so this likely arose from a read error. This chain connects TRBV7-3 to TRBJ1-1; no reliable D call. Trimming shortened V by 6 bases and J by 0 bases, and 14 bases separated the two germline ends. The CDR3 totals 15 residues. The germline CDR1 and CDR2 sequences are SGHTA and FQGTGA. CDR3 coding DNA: TGTGCCAGCAGTCCAACCCACACTATGAACACTGAAGCTTTCTCT. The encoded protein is CASSPTHTMNTEAFS.

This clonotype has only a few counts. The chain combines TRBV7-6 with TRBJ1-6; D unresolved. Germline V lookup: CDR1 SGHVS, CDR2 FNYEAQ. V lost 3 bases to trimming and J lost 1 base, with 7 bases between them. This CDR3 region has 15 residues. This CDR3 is CASSFSGSYNSPLHF. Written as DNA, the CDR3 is TGTGCCAGCAGCTTTTCCGGGTCCTATAATTCACCCCTCCACTTT.

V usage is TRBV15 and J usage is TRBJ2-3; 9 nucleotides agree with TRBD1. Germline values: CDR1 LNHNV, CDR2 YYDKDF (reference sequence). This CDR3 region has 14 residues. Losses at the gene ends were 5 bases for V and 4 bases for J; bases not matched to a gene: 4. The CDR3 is CATSAGQGPDTQYF. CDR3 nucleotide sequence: TGTGCCACCAGCGCGGGACAGGGCCCAGATACGCAGTATTTT.

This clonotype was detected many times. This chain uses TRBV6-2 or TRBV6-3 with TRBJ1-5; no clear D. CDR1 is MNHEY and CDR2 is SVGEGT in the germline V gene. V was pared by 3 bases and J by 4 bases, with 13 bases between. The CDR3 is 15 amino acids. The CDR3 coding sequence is TGTGCCAGCAGTTATGAGACCCGTCGTAATCAGCCCCAGCATTTT. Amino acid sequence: CASSYETRRNQPQHF.

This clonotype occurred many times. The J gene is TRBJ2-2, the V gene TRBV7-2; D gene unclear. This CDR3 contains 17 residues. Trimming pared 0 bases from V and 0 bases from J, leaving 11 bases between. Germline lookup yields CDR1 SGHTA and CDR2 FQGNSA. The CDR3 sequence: CASSLAFTETNTGELFF. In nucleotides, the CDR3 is TGTGCCAGCAGCTTAGCATTTACGGAAACGAACACCGGGGAGCTGTTTTTT.

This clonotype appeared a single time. The CDR3: CASSYGTLAGLAETQYF. The CDR3 bases are TGTGCCAGCAGTTACGGCACCCTAGCGGGGTTGGCAGAGACCCAGTACTTC. The genes are TRBV6-5 and TRBJ2-5, with TRBD2 matching over 9 bases. Germline lookup yields CDR1 MNHEY and CDR2 SVGAGI. This CDR3 is 17 amino acids long. The J segment lost 4 bases and the V segment lost 2 bases, leaving 11 bases of the junction unmatched.

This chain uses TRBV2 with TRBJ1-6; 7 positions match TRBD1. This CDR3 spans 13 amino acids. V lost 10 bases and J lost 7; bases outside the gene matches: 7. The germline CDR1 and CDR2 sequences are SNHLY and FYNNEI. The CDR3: CATLTGANSPLHF. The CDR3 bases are TGTGCCACACTAACAGGGGCGAATTCACCCCTCCACTTT.

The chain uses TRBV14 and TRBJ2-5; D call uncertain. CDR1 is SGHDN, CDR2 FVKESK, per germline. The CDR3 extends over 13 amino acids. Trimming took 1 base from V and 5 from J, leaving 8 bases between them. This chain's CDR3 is CASSQVLTETQYF. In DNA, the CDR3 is TGTGCCAGCAGCCAAGTCCTTACGGAGACCCAGTACTTC.

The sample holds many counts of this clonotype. CDR3 DNA sequence: TGTGCCAGCAGCTTAGCATCCAGCGTCCCAGATACGCAGTATTTT. Translating it yields CASSLASSVPDTQYF. The genes are TRBV7-2 and TRBJ2-3; D ambiguous. Trimming pared 0 bases from V and 4 bases from J, leaving 11 bases between. This CDR3 is built from 15 residues. Germline lookup yields CDR1 SGHTA and CDR2 FQGNSA.

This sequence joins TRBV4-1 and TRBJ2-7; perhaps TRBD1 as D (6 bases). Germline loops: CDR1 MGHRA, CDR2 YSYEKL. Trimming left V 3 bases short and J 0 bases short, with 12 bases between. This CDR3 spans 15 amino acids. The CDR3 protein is CASSQDSLGSYEQYF. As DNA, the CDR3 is TGCGCCAGCAGCCAGGACAGTTTGGGCTCCTACGAGCAGTACTTC.

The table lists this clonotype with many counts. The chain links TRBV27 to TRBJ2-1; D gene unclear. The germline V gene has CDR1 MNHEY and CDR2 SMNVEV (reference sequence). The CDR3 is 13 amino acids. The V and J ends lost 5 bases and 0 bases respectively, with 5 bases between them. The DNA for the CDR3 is TGTGCCAGCAGTGCGAGCTCCTACAATGAGCAGTTCTTC. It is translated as CASSASSYNEQFF.

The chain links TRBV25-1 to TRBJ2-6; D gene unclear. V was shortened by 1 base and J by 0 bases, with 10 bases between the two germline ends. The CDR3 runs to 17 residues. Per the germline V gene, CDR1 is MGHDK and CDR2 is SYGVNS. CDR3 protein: CASSEFRLSSGANVLTF. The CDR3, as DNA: TGTGCCAGCAGTGAATTCCGACTGAGCTCTGGGGCCAACGTCCTGACTTTC.